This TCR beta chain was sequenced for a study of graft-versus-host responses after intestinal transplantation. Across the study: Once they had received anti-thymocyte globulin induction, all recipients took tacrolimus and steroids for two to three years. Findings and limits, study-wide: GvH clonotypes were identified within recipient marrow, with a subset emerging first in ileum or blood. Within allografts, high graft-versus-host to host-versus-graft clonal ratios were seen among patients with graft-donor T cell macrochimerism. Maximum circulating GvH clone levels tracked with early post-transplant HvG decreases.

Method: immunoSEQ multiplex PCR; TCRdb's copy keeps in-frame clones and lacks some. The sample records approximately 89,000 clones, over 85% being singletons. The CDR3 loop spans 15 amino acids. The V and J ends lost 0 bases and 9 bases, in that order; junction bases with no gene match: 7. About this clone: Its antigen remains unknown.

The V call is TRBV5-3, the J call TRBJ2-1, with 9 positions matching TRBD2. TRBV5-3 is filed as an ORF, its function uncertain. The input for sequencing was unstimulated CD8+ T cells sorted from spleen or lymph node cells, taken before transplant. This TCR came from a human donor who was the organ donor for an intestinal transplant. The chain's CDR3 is CARSLDAGGPGEQFF. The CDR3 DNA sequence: TGTGCCAGAAGCTTGGACGCGGGGGGGCCGGGTGAGCAGTTCTTC.